Presented here are 20 T cell receptor beta chains from one specimen sequenced in a study of CD8 T cells in Susac syndrome. Random-hexamer reverse transcription was applied to roughly 0.5 to 1 ug RNA. One entry per CDR3 protein results from TCRdb running MiXCR on the immunoSEQ multiplex PCR reads. The sample yields 100,000 to 150,000 distinct CDR3 sequences, 90% to 95% seen once. Input material: CD8+ T cells from PBMCs. These TCRs come from a human donor with Susac syndrome.

The V call is TRBV12-3 or TRBV12-4, the J call TRBJ1-1, with D perhaps TRBD1 (6 bases). The CDR3 contains 13 residues. The V end lost 5 bases, the J end lost 8 bases, and 15 bases lay between the germline ends. The CDR3 sequence is CASSAGTTPEAFF. The CDR3 DNA reads TGTGCCAGCAGTGCCGGGACAACCCCCGAAGCTTTCTTT.

The V and J genes are TRBV7-8 and TRBJ2-2, with 10 bases fitting TRBD2. There are 21 residues in the CDR3. Losses at the gene ends were 1 base for V and 1 base for J; bases not matched to a gene: 15. Germline lookup yields CDR1 SGHVS and CDR2 FQNEAQ. CDR3 in DNA: TGTGCCAGCAGCTTAGGCCCCGGGGTAGCGGGGGGTACATTGAACACCGGGGAGCTGTTTTTT. Residues: CASSLGPGVAGGTLNTGELFF.

This chain connects TRBV15 to TRBJ2-1, with D perhaps being TRBD1 or TRBD2 (5 bases each). The V gene's germline CDR1 is LNHNV and CDR2 YYDKDF (reference sequence). The CDR3 has 15 residues. V gave up 8 bases and J gave up 6 bases, with 20 bases separating them. The CDR3 reads CATAFPGPRGNEQFF. For the CDR3, the DNA is TGTGCCACCGCGTTCCCGGGACCTCGGGGCAATGAGCAGTTCTTC.

This clonotype occurred once. The chain is built from TRBV9 and TRBJ2-7, with D uncertain. The CDR3 contains 12 residues. The V end was cut by 0 bases, the J end by 0 bases, with 1 base between. Per germline, CDR1 SGDLS and CDR2 YYNGEE. The CDR3, as DNA: TGTGCCAGCAGCGTAGGCTCCTACGAGCAGTACTTC. This codes for CASSVGSYEQYF.

The chain carries TRBV15 and TRBJ1-1; weak D call: TRBD1 (5 bases). This CDR3 spans 15 amino acids. Trimming cost V 0 bases and J 1 base, with 9 bases left between them. CDR1 and CDR2 (germline): LNHNV, YYDKDF (reference sequence). Here the CDR3 DNA reads TGTGCCACCAGCAGAGATCTCGGGGGGAACACTGAAGCTTTCTTT. Its protein is CATSRDLGGNTEAFF.

V usage is TRBV29-1 and J usage is TRBJ2-7; 7 nucleotides match TRBD1. Germline V gene data show CDR1 as SQVTM and CDR2 as ANQGSEA. This CDR3 is 13 amino acids long. V was pared by 2 bases and J by 4 bases, with 5 bases of the junction left unmatched. CDR3 in amino acids: CSVETDREYEQYF. The CDR3 nucleotides are TGCAGCGTTGAAACAGACAGGGAATACGAGCAGTACTTC.

This rearrangement joins TRBV7-9 to TRBJ1-1, with TRBD1 as a possible D gene (5 bases). The germline V and J ends were trimmed by 3 bases and 4 bases, with 9 bases remaining between them. CDR1 is SEHNR, CDR2 FQNEAQ, per germline (reference sequence). The CDR3 extends over 13 amino acids. CDR3 sequence: CASSFGGGTEAFF. The DNA for the CDR3 is TGTGCCAGCAGCTTCGGGGGTGGCACTGAAGCTTTCTTT. Drawing the rest from reference TRBV7-9 and TRBJ1-1, the complete variable domain is DTGVSQNPRHKITKRGQNVTFRCDPISEHNRLYWYRQTLGQGPEFLTYFQNEAQLEKSRLLSDRFSAERPKGSFSTLEIQRTEQGDSAMYLCASSFGGGTEAFFGQGTRLTVV.

This chain uses TRBV12-3 or TRBV12-4 with TRBJ2-3, with D hard to call. This CDR3 has 16 amino acids. V dropped 5 bases and J dropped 0 bases, with 15 bases sitting between them. For the CDR3, the DNA is TGTGCCAGCAGTCATCCAAGGGCGGCGAGCACAGATACGCAGTATTTT. Amino acid sequence: CASSHPRAASTDTQYF.

The chain has TRBV18 and TRBJ2-7; D perhaps matches TRBD1 (5 bases). The germline V gene has CDR1 KGHSH and CDR2 LQKENI. The CDR3 contains 14 residues. V was trimmed by 4 bases and J by 3 bases, leaving 13 bases between them. CDR3 sequence reads: CASSRYGRVYEQYF. CDR3 bases: TGTGCCAGCTCACGTTACGGCAGGGTCTACGAGCAGTACTTC.

The chain employs TRBV4-2 and TRBJ1-5; 7 nucleotides agree with TRBD1. The CDR3 is 16 residues long. Germline V lookup: CDR1 LGHNA, CDR2 YNFKEQ. The J segment lost 4 bases and the V segment lost 0 bases, leaving 6 bases of the junction unmatched. The CDR3 DNA sequence: TGTGCCAGCAGCCAAGAGGTTGGGACAGCTAATCAGCCCCAGCATTTT. Residues: CASSQEVGTANQPQHF.

This chain uses TRBV27 with TRBJ2-2, with a weak D call TRBD1 (7 bases). The germline V gene has CDR1 MNHEY and CDR2 SMNVEV (reference sequence). The CDR3 spans 17 residues. Trimming took 5 bases from V and 8 from J, leaving 24 bases between them. The CDR3, as DNA: TGTGCCAGCAGTCCTCAACCGGGACAGCCGGGGGCTGGGGAGCTGTTTTTT. It yields the protein CASSPQPGQPGAGELFF.

V usage is TRBV3-1 and J usage is TRBJ2-3, with D maybe TRBD2 (6 bases). V lost 0 bases, J lost 3 bases, and 13 bases lay in between. There are 16 residues in the CDR3. Germline CDR1 LGHDT, CDR2 YNNKEL (reference sequence). Here the CDR3 reads CASSQEGRDGTDTQYF. The CDR3 DNA is TGTGCCAGCAGCCAAGAAGGGCGGGACGGAACAGATACGCAGTATTTT.

V is TRBV4-1 and J is TRBJ1-1, with 7 bases matching TRBD1. This CDR3 comprises 15 residues. Looked up from germline, CDR1 is MGHRA and CDR2 is YSYEKL. Trimming removed 4 bases from V and 1 base from J; junction bases left unmatched: 6. As DNA, the CDR3 is TGCGCCAGCAGCCTACGGACAGGAGGGAACACTGAAGCTTTCTTT. Translation gives CASSLRTGGNTEAFF.

This clonotype was recorded only once. The chain uses TRBV24-1 and TRBJ1-4, with 8 bases that match TRBD1. The CDR3 runs 14 residues. Germline CDR1 and CDR2: KGHDR and SFDVKD. The ends lost 12 bases at V and 10 bases at J; junction bases unmatched: 15. CDR3 nucleotides: TGTGCCCCTCGAGTCCAGGGGGCAGAGCGAAAACTGTTTTTT. Amino acids: CAPRVQGAERKLFF.

This sequence joins TRBV4-1 and TRBJ1-2; D call uncertain. Germline-derived CDR1 and CDR2 are MGHRA and YSYEKL. CDR3 length equals 14 residues. Trimming took 0 bases from V and 0 from J, leaving 5 bases between them. The CDR3 region has the DNA TGCGCCAGCAGCCAAGAGGCAGCTAACTATGGCTACACCTTC. The encoded protein is CASSQEAANYGYTF.

This chain connects TRBV9 to TRBJ1-2; D is uncertain. V lost 0 bases and J 4 bases, leaving 10 bases between the germline ends. The CDR3 consists of 14 residues. From germline, CDR1 is SGDLS and CDR2 YYNGEE. CDR3 sequence reads: CASSVAPESYGYTF. CDR3 DNA: TGTGCCAGCAGCGTAGCTCCGGAGTCCTATGGCTACACCTTC.

The J gene is TRBJ1-1, the V gene TRBV5-6; the D is unclear. CDR1 SGHDT and CDR2 YYEEEE come from the germline V gene. V lost 2 bases, J lost 2 bases, and 7 bases lay in between. The CDR3 totals 13 residues. The CDR3 loop is CASSFEGNTEAFF. In DNA, the CDR3 is TGTGCCAGCAGCTTTGAGGGAAACACTGAAGCTTTCTTT.

The chain joins TRBV29-1 to TRBJ1-6, with D maybe TRBD1 (5 bases). CDR1 and CDR2 (germline): SQVTM, ANQGSEA. V gave up 3 bases and J gave up 0 bases, with 12 bases separating them. The CDR3 loop spans 16 amino acids. The chain's CDR3 is CSVEEGRGSYNSPLHF. As DNA, the CDR3 is TGCAGCGTTGAGGAGGGTAGGGGCTCCTATAATTCACCCCTCCACTTT.

The chain recombines TRBV6-5 with TRBJ2-5, with D perhaps matching TRBD2 (5 bases). V lost 8 bases to trimming and J lost 5 bases, with 9 bases between them. This CDR3 comprises 11 residues. The germline V gene has CDR1 MNHEY and CDR2 SVGAGI. CDR3 region: CASGPGETQYF. The CDR3, as DNA: TGTGCCAGCGGTCCGGGGGAGACCCAGTACTTC.

The J gene is TRBJ2-3, the V gene TRBV9; 8 bases map to TRBD2. V dropped 4 bases and J dropped 9; count of bases not matched to a gene: 4. This CDR3 is built from 12 residues. CDR1 is SGDLS and CDR2 is YYNGEE in the germline V gene. CDR3 amino acids: CASSPWTSTQYF. The CDR3 DNA reads TGTGCCAGCAGCCCCTGGACTAGCACGCAGTATTTT.